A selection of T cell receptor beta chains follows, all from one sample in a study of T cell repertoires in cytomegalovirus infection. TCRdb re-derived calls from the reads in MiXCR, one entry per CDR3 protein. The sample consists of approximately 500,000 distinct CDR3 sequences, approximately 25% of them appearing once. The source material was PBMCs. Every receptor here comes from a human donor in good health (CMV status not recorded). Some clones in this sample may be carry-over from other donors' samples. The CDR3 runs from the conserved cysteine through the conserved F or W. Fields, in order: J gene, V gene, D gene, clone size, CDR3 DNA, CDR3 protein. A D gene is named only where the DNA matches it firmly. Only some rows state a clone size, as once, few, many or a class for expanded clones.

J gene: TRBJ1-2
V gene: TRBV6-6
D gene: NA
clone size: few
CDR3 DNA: TGTGCCAGCAGTTACCAACAGGGAGGTGGCTACACCTTC
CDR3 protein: CASSYQQGGGYTF

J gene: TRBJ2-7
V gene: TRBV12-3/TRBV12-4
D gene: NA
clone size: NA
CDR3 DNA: TGTGCCAGCAAATCCGGGAGAAGCTCCTACGAGCAGTACTTC
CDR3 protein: CASKSGRSSYEQYF

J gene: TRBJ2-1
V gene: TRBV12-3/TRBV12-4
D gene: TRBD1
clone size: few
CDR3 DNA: TGTGCCAGCCTTGTGGGACAGGGTTTCGATGAGCAGTTCTTC
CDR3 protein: CASLVGQGFDEQFF

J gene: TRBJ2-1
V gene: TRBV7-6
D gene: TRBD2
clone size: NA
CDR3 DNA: TGTGCTAGCAGCTCGGGACTAGCGGGAGCGGGCTACAATAAGCAGTTCTTC
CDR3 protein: CASSSGLAGAGYNKQFF

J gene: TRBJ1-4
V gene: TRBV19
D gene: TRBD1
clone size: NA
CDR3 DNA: TGTGCCAGTAGTGGACAGGAAAATGAAAAACTGTTTTTT
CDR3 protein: CASSGQENEKLFF

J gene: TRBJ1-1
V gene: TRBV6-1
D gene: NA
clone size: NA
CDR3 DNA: TGTGCCAGCAGTCCCGAGTGGGCCACTGAAGCTTTCTTT
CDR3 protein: CASSPEWATEAFF

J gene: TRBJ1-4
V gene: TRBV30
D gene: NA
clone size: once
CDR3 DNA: TGTGCCTGGAGACCACCCCGGTGGGGGGCGAACAAGGAAAAACTGTTTTTT
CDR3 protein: CAWRPPRWGANKEKLFF

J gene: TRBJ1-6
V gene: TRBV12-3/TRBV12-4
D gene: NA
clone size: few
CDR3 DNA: TGTGCCAGCAGTTTAAGGGTGGGCCCATATAATTCACCCCTCCACTTT
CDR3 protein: CASSLRVGPYNSPLHF

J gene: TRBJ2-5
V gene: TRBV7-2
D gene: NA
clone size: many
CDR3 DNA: TGTGCCAGCAGCTCAACAGGCCAAGAGACCCAGTACTTC
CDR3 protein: CASSSTGQETQYF

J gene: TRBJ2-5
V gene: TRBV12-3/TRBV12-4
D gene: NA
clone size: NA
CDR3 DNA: TGTGCCAGCAACGAGGACAGTGGCCAAGAGACCCAGTACTTC
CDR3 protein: CASNEDSGQETQYF

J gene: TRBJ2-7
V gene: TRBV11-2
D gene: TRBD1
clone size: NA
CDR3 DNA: TGTGCCAGCAGCCCAAGGGACAGGGGGTTGACCTACGAGCAGTACTTC
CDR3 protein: CASSPRDRGLTYEQYF

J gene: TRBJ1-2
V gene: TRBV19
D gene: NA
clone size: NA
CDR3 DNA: TGTGCCAGTAGTCTGAGGGGGGTACCGAGATATGGCTACACCTTC
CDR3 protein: CASSLRGVPRYGYTF

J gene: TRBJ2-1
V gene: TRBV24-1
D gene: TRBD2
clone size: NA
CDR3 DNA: TGTGCCACCAGTGATCGAAGCGGGAGGGCCGTTTCTGAGAATGAGCAGTTCTTC
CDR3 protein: CATSDRSGRAVSENEQFF

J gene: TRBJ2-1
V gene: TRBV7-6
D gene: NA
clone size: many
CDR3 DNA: TGTGCCAGCAGCCAAGAGGGGGGCAGCAATGAGCAGTTCTTC
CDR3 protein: CASSQEGGSNEQFF

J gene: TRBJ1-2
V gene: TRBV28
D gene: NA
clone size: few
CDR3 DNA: TGTGCCAGCAGAAGGACACCGATGAAGGGCTACACCTTC
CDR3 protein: CASRRTPMKGYTF

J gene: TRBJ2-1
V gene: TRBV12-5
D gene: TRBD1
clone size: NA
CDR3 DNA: TGTGCTAGTGGTAAAAACGACAGGGGGCAGGGTGAGCAGTTCTTC
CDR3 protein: CASGKNDRGQGEQFF

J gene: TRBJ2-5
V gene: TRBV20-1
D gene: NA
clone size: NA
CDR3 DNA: TGCAGTGCTAGAGAGCCCCGGGGGTACCAAGAGACCCAGTACTTC
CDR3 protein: CSAREPRGYQETQYF

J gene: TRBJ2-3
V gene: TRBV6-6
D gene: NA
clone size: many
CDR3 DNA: TGTGCCAGCAGGGAGCTTACAGATACGCAGTATTTT
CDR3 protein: CASRELTDTQYF

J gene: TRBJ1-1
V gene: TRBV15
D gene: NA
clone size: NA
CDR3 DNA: TGTGCCACCAGCAGGGACGGTGAGAAGGTCTTT
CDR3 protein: CATSRDGEKVF

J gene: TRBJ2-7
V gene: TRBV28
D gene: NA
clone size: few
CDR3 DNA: TGTGCCAGCACCCGGGACGTTGCCTACGAGCAGTACTTC
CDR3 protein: CASTRDVAYEQYF

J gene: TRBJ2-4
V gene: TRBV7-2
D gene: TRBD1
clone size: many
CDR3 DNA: TGTGCCAGCAGCCCCCTAGGACAGGGAGCTGGCAAAAACATTCAGTACTTC
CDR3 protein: CASSPLGQGAGKNIQYF

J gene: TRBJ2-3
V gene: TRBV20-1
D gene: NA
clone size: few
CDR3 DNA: TGCAGTGCTAGAGATCCTCGGGGTAACACAGATACGCAGTATTTT
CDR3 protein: CSARDPRGNTDTQYF

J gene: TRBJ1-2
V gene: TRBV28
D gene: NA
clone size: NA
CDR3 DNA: TGTGCCAGCAGTTCCCCCGACAGTTTCTATGGCTACACCTTC
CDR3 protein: CASSSPDSFYGYTF

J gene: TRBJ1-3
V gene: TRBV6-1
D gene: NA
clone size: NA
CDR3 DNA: TGTGCCAGCAGTTATACCAGGGGAAACACCATATATTTT
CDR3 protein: CASSYTRGNTIYF

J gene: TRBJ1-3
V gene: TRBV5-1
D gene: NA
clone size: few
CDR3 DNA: TGCGCCAGCAGCTTGGGGCCGGGAGGGAGCTCTGGAAACACCATATATTTT
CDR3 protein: CASSLGPGGSSGNTIYF

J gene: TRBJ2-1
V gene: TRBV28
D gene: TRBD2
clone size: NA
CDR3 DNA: TGTGCCAGCAGGGGCAGACAGTTAAAGACTAGCGCAGACAATGAGCAGTTCTTC
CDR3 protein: CASRGRQLKTSADNEQFF

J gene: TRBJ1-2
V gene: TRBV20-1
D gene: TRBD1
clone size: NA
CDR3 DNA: TGCAGTGCTAGAAAAACAGGGGGCAGGAACTATGGCTACACCTTC
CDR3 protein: CSARKTGGRNYGYTF

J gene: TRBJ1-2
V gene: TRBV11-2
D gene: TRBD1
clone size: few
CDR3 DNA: TGTGCCAGCAGCCCCAGGGGGCACTATGGCTACACCTTC
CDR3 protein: CASSPRGHYGYTF

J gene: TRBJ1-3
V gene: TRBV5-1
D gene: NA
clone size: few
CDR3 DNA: TGCGCCAGCAGCTTGACCACAGGAGCCTCTGGAAACACCATATATTTT
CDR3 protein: CASSLTTGASGNTIYF

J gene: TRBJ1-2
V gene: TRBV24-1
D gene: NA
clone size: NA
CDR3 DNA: TGTGCCACCAGTGATCCGAGGCTGCCTAGGTACTATGGCTACACCTTC
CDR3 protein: CATSDPRLPRYYGYTF

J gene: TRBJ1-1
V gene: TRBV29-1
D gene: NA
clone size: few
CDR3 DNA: TGCAGCGTTGGGGAAATGAACACTGAAGCTTTCTTT
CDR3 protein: CSVGEMNTEAFF

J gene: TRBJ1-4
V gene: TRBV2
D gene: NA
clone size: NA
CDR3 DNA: TGTGCCAGCAGGGAACAAAACTTT
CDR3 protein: CASREQNF